Listed below are T cell receptor beta chains from one sample, sequenced in a study of OX40 agonist ivuxolimab in advanced cancers. The method was immunoSEQ multiplex PCR; TCRdb's version includes in-frame clones alone and lacks a portion of them. Among approximately 17,000 clones listed, approximately 85% were seen once. Sequencing used CD4+ or CD8+ T cells sorted from blood, obtained in a trial of the OX40 agonist ivuxolimab. These receptors were obtained from an adult with an advanced solid tumor such as melanoma, head and neck, liver or kidney cancer. Each CDR3 is given with its conserved first and last residue. A D gene is named only where the DNA matches it firmly. Size values are once, few and many counts, or a class for expanded clones, and some rows have none.

abundance,d_gene,j_gene,v_gene,CDR3aa,CDR3nt
.,.,TRBJ2-1,TRBV5-1,CASSFEGGEQFF,TGCGCCAGCAGCTTTGAAGGGGGTGAGCAGTTCTTC
.,.,TRBJ2-7,TRBV29-1,CSVEGGTYEQYF,TGCAGCGTTGAAGGCGGAACCTACGAGCAGTACTTC
.,.,TRBJ2-7,TRBV4-3,CASSQGSSSYEQYF,TGCGCCAGCAGCCAAGGATCCAGCTCCTACGAGCAGTACTTC
.,TRBD2,TRBJ2-7,TRBV27,CASSPGASGRTYEQYF,TGTGCCAGCAGCCCCGGGGCTAGCGGGAGAACCTACGAGCAGTACTTC
.,.,TRBJ2-1,TRBV5-1,CASSLDADNEQFF,TGCGCCAGCAGCTTGGACGCCGACAATGAGCAGTTCTTC
.,.,TRBJ2-7,TRBV6-4,CASSETSDSSYEQYF,TGTGCCAGCAGTGAGACAAGCGATAGCTCCTACGAGCAGTACTTC
.,.,TRBJ2-5,TRBV14,CASSQEVLSETQYF,TGTGCCAGCAGCCAAGAGGTCCTCTCCGAGACCCAGTACTTC
.,TRBD1,TRBJ1-1,TRBV2,CASSEGGGDITEAFF,TGTGCCAGCAGTGAAGGAGGGGGCGATATCACTGAAGCTTTCTTT
.,.,TRBJ2-3,TRBV19,CASSPGTDTQYF,TGTGCCAGTAGTCCCGGGACAGATACGCAGTATTTT
.,.,TRBJ2-2,TRBV29-1,CSVVWDPNTGELFF,TGCAGCGTTGTCTGGGACCCGAACACCGGGGAGCTGTTTTTT
.,TRBD1,TRBJ1-6,TRBV6-5,CASSYPTGIGNSPLHF,TGTGCCAGCAGTTATCCGACAGGGATAGGGAATTCACCCCTCCACTTT
.,.,TRBJ2-1,TRBV11-2,CASSLAGSSYNEQFF,TGTGCCAGCAGCTTAGCGGGGAGCTCCTACAATGAGCAGTTCTTC
.,.,TRBJ2-7,TRBV5-1,CASSLDDWSVDEQYF,TGCGCCAGCAGCTTAGATGACTGGTCGGTGGACGAGCAGTACTTC
few,.,TRBJ2-3,TRBV9,CASSVVPEGSTDTQYF,TGTGCCAGCAGCGTAGTTCCAGAGGGAAGCACAGATACGCAGTATTTT
.,.,TRBJ2-5,TRBV6-6,CASSYYRTEETQYF,TGTGCCAGCAGTTACTACAGGACCGAAGAGACCCAGTACTTC
few,.,TRBJ1-2,TRBV11-2,CASSLESYYGYTF,TGTGCCAGCAGCTTAGAAAGTTACTATGGCTACACCTTC
.,TRBD2,TRBJ2-7,TRBV27,CASSYRGLGEQYF,TGTGCCAGCAGTTACCGGGGACTAGGCGAGCAGTACTTC
.,TRBD2,TRBJ2-2,TRBV19,CASSLTGGTGELFF,TGTGCCAGTAGTTTAACGGGGGGCACCGGGGAGCTGTTTTTT
.,.,TRBJ2-7,TRBV9,CASSEASLREQYF,TGTGCCAGCAGCGAGGCAAGTCTCAGGGAGCAGTACTTC
.,.,TRBJ2-7,TRBV7-2,CASSPSPGPSGQYF,TGTGCCAGCAGCCCATCCCCGGGCCCCAGCGGGCAGTACTTC
.,.,TRBJ2-1,TRBV11-3,CASSPRDIPSNEQFF,TGTGCCAGCAGCCCCCGGGACATTCCCAGCAATGAGCAGTTCTTC
.,TRBD1,TRBJ2-7,TRBV12-5,CASAPMTGGYEQYF,TGTGCTAGTGCCCCGATGACAGGGGGCTACGAGCAGTACTTC
.,TRBD2,TRBJ2-1,TRBV19,CASKGLAVQSSYNEQFF,TGTGCCAGCAAGGGACTAGCGGTCCAGAGCTCCTACAATGAGCAGTTCTTC
.,TRBD2,TRBJ2-5,TRBV10-2,CASSERAGLANQETQYF,TGCGCCAGCAGTGAGAGGGCCGGACTAGCGAACCAAGAGACCCAGTACTTC
.,.,TRBJ2-7,TRBV5-3,CARSFAGLGGRNEQYF,TGTGCCAGAAGTTTTGCCGGGCTCGGAGGGAGGAACGAGCAGTACTTC
.,TRBD1,TRBJ2-7,TRBV27,CASRDRGSGEQYF,TGTGCCAGTAGGGACAGGGGATCAGGCGAGCAGTACTTC
.,.,TRBJ2-2,TRBV7-9,CASPGVYTGELFF,TGTGCCAGCCCAGGAGTGTACACCGGGGAGCTGTTTTTT
.,.,TRBJ2-7,TRBV19,CASSIAGGSSYEQYF,TGTGCCAGTAGTATAGCAGGGGGGAGCTCCTACGAGCAGTACTTC
.,TRBD2,TRBJ2-1,TRBV19,CASSALAGGPIYNEQFF,TGTGCCAGTAGTGCCTTAGCGGGAGGTCCCATCTACAATGAGCAGTTCTTC
.,.,TRBJ2-7,TRBV6-5,CASGSHEQYF,TGTGCCAGCGGGTCCCACGAGCAGTACTTC
.,TRBD1,TRBJ1-1,TRBV29-1,CSVADRGLGTEAFF,TGCAGCGTAGCAGACAGGGGACTGGGGACTGAAGCTTTCTTT
.,TRBD2,TRBJ2-5,TRBV7-2,CASSFSWRETHEETQYF,TGTGCCAGCAGCTTTAGTTGGCGGGAGACCCATGAAGAGACCCAGTACTTC
.,TRBD1,TRBJ1-2,TRBV6-5,CASRTRQGPNYGYTF,TGTGCCAGCAGAACCCGACAGGGACCTAACTATGGCTACACCTTC
.,TRBD1,TRBJ2-7,TRBV27,CASSWTGSYEQYF,TGTGCCAGCAGTTGGACAGGCTCCTACGAGCAGTACTTC
.,.,TRBJ2-1,TRBV11-2,CASKFYSGSYNEQFF,TGTGCCAGCAAGTTCTATAGCGGATCCTACAATGAGCAGTTCTTC
.,TRBD1,TRBJ2-2,TRBV27,CASSPPGQVNTGELFF,TGTGCCAGCAGTCCCCCGGGACAGGTGAACACCGGGGAGCTGTTTTTT